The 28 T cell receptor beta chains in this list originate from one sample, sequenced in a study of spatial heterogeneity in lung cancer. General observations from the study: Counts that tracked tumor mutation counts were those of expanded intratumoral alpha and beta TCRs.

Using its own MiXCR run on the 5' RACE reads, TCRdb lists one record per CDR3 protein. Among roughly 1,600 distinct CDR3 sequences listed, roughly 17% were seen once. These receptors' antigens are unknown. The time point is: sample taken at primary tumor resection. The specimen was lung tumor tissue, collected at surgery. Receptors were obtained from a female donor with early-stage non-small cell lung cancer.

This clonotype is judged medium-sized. The CDR3 DNA reads TGTGCCAGCAGTTTATTAAGGAGAGGGAGCGGGGGAAATGAGCAGTTCTTC. It codes for CASSLLRRGSGGNEQFF. V gene TRBV27 combines with J gene TRBJ2-1; 8 bases map to TRBD2. Germline V gene sequence: CDR1 MNHEY, CDR2 SMNVEV (reference sequence). The CDR3 is 17 residues long. The V gene end was trimmed by 1 base and the J gene end by 7 bases; junction bases not matched to a gene: 12.

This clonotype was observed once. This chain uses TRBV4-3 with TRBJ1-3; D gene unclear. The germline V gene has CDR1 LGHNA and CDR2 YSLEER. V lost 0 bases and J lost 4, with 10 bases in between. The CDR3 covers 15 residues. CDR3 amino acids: CASSQDLRVGNTIYF. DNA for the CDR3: TGCGCCAGCAGCCAAGATTTAAGAGTAGGAAACACCATATATTTT.

CDR3 protein: CASSLFQKNTEAFF. CDR3 coding DNA: TGTGCCAGCAGCTTGTTTCAGAAGAACACTGAAGCTTTCTTT. The chain combines TRBV5-6 with TRBJ1-1; D not resolved. V lost 1 base to trimming and J lost 1 base, with 8 bases between them. The CDR3 runs 14 residues. Germline V gene sequence: CDR1 SGHDT, CDR2 YYEEEE.

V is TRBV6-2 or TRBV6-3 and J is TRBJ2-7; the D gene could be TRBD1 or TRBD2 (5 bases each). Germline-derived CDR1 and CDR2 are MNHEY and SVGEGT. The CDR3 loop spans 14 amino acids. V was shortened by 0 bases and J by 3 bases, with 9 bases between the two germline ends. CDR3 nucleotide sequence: TGTGCCAGCAGTTACTCGGGACCCGGCTACGAGCAGTACTTC. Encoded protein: CASSYSGPGYEQYF.

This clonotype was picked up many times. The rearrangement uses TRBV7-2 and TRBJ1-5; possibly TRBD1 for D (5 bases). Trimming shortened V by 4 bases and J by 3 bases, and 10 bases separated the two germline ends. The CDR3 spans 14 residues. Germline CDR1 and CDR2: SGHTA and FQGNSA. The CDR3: CASSSGPNNQPQHF. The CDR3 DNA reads TGTGCCAGCAGCTCGGGACCGAACAATCAGCCCCAGCATTTT.

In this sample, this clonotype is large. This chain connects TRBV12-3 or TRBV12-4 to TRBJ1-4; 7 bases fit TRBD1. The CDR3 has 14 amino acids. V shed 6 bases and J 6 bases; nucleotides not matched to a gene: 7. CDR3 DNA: TGTGCCAGCAGCCAGTCTACAGGGGATGAAAAACTGTTTTTT. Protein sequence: CASSQSTGDEKLFF.

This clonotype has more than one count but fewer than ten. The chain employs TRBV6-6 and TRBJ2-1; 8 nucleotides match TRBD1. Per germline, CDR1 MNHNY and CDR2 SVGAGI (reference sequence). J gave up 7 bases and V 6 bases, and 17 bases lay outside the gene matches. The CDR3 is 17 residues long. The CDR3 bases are TGTGCCAGCAGAAAGGGTTGGGGGGACAGGTTCGGGAATGAGCAGTTCTTC. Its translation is CASRKGWGDRFGNEQFF.

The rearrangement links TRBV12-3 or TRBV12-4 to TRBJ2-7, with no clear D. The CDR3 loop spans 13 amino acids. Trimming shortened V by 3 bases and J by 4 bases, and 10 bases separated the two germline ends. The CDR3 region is CASSFRIMYEQYF. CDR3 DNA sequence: TGTGCCAGCAGTTTTAGAATTATGTACGAGCAGTACTTC.

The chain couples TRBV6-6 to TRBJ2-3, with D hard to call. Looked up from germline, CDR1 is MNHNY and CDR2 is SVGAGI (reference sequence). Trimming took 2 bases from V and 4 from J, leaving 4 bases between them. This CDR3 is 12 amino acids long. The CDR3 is CASSYGPDTQYF. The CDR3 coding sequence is TGTGCCAGCAGTTACGGCCCAGATACGCAGTATTTT.

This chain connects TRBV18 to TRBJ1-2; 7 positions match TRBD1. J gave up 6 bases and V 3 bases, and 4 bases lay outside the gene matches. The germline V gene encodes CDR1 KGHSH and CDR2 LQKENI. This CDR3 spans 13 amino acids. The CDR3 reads CASSPDREDGYTF. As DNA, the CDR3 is TGTGCCAGCTCACCTGACAGGGAAGATGGCTACACCTTC. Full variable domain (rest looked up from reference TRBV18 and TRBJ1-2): NAGVMQNPRHLVRRRGQEARLRCSPMKGHSHVYWYRQLPEEGLKFMVYLQKENIIDESGMPKERFSAEFPKEGPSILRIQQVVRGDSAAYFCASSPDREDGYTFGSGTRLTVV.

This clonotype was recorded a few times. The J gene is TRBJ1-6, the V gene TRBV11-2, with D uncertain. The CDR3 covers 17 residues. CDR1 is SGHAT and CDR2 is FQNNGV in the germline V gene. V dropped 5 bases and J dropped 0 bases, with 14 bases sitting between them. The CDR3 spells CASSRFTMSSYNSPLHF. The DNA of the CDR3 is TGTGCCAGCAGCCGGTTCACCATGAGCTCCTATAATTCACCCCTCCACTTT.

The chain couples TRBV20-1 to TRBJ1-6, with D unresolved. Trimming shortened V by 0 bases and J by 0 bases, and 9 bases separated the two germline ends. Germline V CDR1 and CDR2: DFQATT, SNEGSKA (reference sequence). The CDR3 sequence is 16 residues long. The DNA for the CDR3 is TGCAGTGCTAGAGATACCGTCATCTCCTATAATTCACCCCTCCACTTT. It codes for CSARDTVISYNSPLHF.

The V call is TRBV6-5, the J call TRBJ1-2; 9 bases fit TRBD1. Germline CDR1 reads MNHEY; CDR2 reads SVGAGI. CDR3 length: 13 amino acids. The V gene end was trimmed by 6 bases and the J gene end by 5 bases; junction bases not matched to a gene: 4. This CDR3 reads CASRSGQGYGYTF. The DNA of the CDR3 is TGTGCCAGCAGATCAGGACAGGGGTATGGCTACACCTTC.

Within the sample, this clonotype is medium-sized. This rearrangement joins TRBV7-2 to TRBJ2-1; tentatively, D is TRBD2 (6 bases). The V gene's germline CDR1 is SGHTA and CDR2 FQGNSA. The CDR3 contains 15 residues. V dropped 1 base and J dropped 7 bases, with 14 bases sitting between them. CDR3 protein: CASSLDGGLGNEQFF. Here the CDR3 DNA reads TGTGCCAGCAGCTTAGACGGGGGACTTGGGAATGAGCAGTTCTTC.

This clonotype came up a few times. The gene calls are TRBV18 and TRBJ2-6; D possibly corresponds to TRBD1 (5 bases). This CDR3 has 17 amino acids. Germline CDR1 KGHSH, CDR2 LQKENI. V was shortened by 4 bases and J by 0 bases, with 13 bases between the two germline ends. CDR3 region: CASSLGPPSSGANVLTF. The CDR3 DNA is TGTGCCAGCTCACTGGGGCCCCCTAGCTCTGGGGCCAACGTCCTGACTTTC.

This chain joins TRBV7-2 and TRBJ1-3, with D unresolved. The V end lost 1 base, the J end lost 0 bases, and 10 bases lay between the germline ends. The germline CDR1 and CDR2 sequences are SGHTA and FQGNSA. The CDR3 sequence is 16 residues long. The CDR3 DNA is TGTGCCAGCAGCTTAGGGCAGGCTTTCTCTGGAAACACCATATATTTT. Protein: CASSLGQAFSGNTIYF.

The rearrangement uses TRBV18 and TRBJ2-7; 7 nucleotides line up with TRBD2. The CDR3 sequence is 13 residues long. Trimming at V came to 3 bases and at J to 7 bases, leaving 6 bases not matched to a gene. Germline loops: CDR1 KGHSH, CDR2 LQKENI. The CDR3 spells CASSPTPGREQYF. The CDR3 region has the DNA TGTGCCAGCTCACCCACACCCGGGAGGGAGCAGTACTTC.

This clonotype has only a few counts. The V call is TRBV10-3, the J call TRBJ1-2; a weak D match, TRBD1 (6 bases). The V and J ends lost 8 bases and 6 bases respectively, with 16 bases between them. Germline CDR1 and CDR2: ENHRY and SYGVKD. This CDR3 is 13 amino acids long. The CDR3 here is CAIGRTAENGYTF. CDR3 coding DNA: TGTGCCATCGGACGGACAGCAGAAAATGGCTACACCTTC.

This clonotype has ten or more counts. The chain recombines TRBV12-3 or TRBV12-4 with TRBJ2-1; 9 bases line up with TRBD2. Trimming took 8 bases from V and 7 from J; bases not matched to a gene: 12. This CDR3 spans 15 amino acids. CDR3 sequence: CASGKPGLAVNEQFF. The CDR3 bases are TGTGCCAGCGGGAAACCGGGACTAGCCGTGAATGAGCAGTTCTTC.

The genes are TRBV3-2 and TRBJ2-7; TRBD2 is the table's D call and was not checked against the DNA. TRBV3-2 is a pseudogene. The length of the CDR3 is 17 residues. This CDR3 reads CASSQEESSGGINEQYF. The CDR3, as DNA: TGTGCCAGCAGCCAAGAGGAATCTAGCGGGGGGATCAACGAGCAGTACTTC.

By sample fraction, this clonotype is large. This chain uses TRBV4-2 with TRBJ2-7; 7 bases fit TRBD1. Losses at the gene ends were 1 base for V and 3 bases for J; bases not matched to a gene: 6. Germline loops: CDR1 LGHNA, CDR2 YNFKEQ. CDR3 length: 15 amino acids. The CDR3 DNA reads TGTGCCAGCAGCCAAGCCTGGGACAGTGTCTACGAGCAGTACTTC. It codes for CASSQAWDSVYEQYF.

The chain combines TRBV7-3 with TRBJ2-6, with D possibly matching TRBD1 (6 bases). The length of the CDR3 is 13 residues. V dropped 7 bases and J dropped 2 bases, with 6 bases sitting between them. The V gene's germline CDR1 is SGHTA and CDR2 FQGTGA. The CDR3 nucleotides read TGTGCCAGCAAGGGGGCTGGGGCCAACGTCCTGACTTTC. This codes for CASKGAGANVLTF.

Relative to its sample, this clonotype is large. The CDR3 loop is CSVIVSGGPLDTQYF. DNA of the CDR3: TGCAGCGTTATCGTGTCGGGAGGGCCATTGGATACGCAGTATTTT. The chain employs TRBV29-1 and TRBJ2-3; 8 bases are shared with TRBD2. CDR1 is SQVTM and CDR2 is ANQGSEA in the germline V gene. This CDR3 has 15 residues. V lost 5 bases and J lost 6; bases outside the gene matches: 13.

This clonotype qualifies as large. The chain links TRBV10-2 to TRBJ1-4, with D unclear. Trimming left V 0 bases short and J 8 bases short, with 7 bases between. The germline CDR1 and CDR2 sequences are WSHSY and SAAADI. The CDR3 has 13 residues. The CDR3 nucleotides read TGCGCCAGCAGTGAGTCTCAAGAAGAAAAACTGTTTTTT. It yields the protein CASSESQEEKLFF.

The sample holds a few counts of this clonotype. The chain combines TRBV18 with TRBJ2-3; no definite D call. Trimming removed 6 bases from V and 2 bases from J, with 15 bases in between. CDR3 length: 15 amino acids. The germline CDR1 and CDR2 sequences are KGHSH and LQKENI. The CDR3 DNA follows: TGTGCCAGCTCGCCCGCGGACGCGCTCACAGATACGCAGTATTTT. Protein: CASSPADALTDTQYF.

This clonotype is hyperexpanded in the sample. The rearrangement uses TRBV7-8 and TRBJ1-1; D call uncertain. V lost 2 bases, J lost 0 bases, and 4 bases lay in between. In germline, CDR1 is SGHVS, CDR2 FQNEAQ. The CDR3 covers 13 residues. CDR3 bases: TGTGCCAGCAGCTTAACGGTGAACACTGAAGCTTTCTTT. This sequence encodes CASSLTVNTEAFF. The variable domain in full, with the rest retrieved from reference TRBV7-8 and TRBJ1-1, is GAGVSQSPRYKVAKRGQDVALRCDPISGHVSLFWYQQALGQGPEFLTYFQNEAQLDKSGLPSDRFFAERPEGSVSTLKIQRTQQEDSAVYLCASSLTVNTEAFFGQGTRLTVV.

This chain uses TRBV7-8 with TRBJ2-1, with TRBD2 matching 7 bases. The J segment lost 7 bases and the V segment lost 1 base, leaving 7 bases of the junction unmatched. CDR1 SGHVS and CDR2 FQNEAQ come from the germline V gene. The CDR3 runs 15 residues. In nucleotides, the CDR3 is TGTGCCAGCAGCTTAGGCGGGAGCTCGTGGAATGAGCAGTTCTTC. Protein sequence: CASSLGGSSWNEQFF.

In nucleotides, the CDR3 is TGCGCCAGCAGCTTTAGCGGGGGGGCAGACAATGAGCAGTTCTTC. It encodes CASSFSGGADNEQFF. This chain joins TRBV5-1 and TRBJ2-1, with TRBD2 matching 11 bases. V lost 2 bases and J lost 5; bases outside the gene matches: 3. Per the germline V gene, CDR1 is SGHRS and CDR2 is YFSETQ. This CDR3 has 15 amino acids.